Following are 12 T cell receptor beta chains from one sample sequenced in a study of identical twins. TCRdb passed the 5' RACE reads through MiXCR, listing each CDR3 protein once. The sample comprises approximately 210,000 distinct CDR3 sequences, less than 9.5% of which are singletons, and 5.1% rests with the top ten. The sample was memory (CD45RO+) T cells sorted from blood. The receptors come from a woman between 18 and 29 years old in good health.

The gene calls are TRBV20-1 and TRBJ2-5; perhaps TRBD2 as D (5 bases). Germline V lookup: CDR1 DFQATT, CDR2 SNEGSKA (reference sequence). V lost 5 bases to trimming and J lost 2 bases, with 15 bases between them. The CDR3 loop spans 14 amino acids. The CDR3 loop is CSAYQRSGQETQYF. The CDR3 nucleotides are TGCAGTGCTTACCAGCGGAGTGGGCAAGAGACCCAGTACTTC.

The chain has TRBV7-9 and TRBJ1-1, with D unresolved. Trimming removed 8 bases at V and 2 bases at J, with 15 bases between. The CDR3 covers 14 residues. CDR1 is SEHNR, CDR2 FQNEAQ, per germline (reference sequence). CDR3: CASLAGGLNTEAFF. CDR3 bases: TGTGCCAGCTTGGCGGGAGGCCTTAACACTGAAGCTTTCTTT.

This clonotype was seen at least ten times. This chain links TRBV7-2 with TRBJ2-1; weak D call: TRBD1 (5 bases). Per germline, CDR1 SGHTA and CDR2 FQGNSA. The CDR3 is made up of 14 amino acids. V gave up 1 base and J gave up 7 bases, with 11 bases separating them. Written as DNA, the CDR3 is TGTGCCAGCAGCTTAGGAGCAGGGCCAAATGAGCAGTTCTTC. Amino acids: CASSLGAGPNEQFF.

CDR3 residues: CASSLRGRDTGELFF. The CDR3 DNA follows: TGTGCCAGCAGTTTAAGGGGACGAGACACCGGGGAGCTGTTTTTT. The chain recombines TRBV12-3 or TRBV12-4 with TRBJ2-2; tentatively, D is TRBD1 or TRBD2 (5 bases each). The V and J ends lost 2 bases and 3 bases respectively, with 10 bases between them. There are 15 residues in the CDR3.

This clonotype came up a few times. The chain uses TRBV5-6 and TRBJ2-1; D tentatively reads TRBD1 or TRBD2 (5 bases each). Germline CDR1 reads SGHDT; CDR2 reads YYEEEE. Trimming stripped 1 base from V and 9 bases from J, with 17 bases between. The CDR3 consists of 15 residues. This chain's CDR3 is CASSLPGRTLSEQFF. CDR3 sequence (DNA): TGTGCCAGCAGCTTGCCGGGACGGACACTTAGTGAGCAGTTCTTC.

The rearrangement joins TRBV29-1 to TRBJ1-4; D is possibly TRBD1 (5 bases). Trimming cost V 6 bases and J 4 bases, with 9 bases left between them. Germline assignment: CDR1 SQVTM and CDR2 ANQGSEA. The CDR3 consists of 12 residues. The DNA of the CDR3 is TGCAGCGTCCTACAGGTTAATGAAAAACTGTTTTTT. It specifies CSVLQVNEKLFF.

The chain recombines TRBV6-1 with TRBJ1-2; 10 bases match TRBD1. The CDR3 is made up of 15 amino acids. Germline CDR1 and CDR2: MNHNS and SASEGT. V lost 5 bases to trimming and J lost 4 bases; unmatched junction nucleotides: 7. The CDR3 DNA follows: TGTGCCAGCAGTAGAGGGACAGGGGACTTCTATGGCTACACCTTC. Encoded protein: CASSRGTGDFYGYTF.

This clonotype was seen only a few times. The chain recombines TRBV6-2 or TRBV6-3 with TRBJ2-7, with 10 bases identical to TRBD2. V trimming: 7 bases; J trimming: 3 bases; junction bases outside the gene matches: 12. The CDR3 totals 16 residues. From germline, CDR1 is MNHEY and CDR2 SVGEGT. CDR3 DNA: TGTGCCAGCAACCATGACAGGCTAGCGGGAGTCTACGAGCAGTACTTC. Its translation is CASNHDRLAGVYEQYF.

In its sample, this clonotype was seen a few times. The CDR3 nucleotides read TGTGCCAGCAGCCCTACCCCTGGACCGAACACTGAAGCTTTCTTT. It translates to CASSPTPGPNTEAFF. This rearrangement joins TRBV11-2 to TRBJ1-1; D is unresolved. Trimming took 5 bases from V and 1 from J, leaving 14 bases between them. The CDR3 covers 15 residues. CDR1 is SGHAT and CDR2 is FQNNGV in the germline V gene.

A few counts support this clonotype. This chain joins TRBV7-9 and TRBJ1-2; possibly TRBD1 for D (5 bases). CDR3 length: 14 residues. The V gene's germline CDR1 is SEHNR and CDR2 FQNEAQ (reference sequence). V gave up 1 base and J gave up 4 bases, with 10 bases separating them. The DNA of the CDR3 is TGTGCCAGCAGCTTAGGGGGCGGATTCTATGGCTACACCTTC. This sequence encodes CASSLGGGFYGYTF.

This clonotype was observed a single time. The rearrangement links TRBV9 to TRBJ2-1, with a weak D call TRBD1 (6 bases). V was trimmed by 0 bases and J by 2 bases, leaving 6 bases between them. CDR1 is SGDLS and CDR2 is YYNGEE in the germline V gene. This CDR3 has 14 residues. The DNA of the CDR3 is TGTGCCAGCAGCGTAGGGGACACCTACAATGAGCAGTTCTTC. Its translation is CASSVGDTYNEQFF.

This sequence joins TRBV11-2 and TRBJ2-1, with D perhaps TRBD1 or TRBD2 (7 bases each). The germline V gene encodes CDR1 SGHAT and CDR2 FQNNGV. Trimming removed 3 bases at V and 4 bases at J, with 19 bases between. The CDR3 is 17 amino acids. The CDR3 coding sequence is TGTGCCAGCAGCTTTCCCAGGGGGAGGGCCTTTTACAATGAGCAGTTCTTC. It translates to CASSFPRGRAFYNEQFF.